This TCR beta chain was captured by sequencing in a study of T cell repertoires in cytomegalovirus infection. General study points: Frequencies of public TCR beta families were cumulated, and this identified carriers of CMV plus the relevant HLA.

In germline, CDR1 is MNHEY, CDR2 SMNVEV (reference sequence). The length of the CDR3 is 16 residues. The V gene end was trimmed by 2 bases and the J gene end by 4 bases; junction bases not matched to a gene: 7. Worth noting for this clonotype: Its antigen is still unknown.

Using its own MiXCR run on the reads, TCRdb lists one record per CDR3 protein. The data contain under 450,000 distinct CDR3 sequences, roughly 34% of them seen just once; the ten biggest clones take up roughly 13%. The source material was cultured PBMCs, sampled from culture after CMV antigen stimulation. This clonotype was obtained from a human donor in good health (CMV status not recorded). Some clones in this sample may be carry-over from other donors' samples. V gene TRBV27 combines with J gene TRBJ2-1; 8 nucleotides align to TRBD2. CDR3 sequence: CASSLRGREGYNEQFF. The CDR3 DNA reads TGTGCCAGCAGTTTAAGGGGACGGGAGGGTTACAATGAGCAGTTCTTC.